This T cell receptor (beta chain) was sequenced for a study of cytomegalovirus exposure and HLA in healthy donors. Study-wide findings and caveats: TCR sequences were mostly rare, though some public TCRs occurred in many donors. Cytomegalovirus association was listed for 170 or so TCR beta chains.

The assay was immunoSEQ multiplex PCR, and TCRdb's table has in-frame clones only and misses some. The profile shows 220,000 or so clones, approximately 90% of them singletons. The CDR3 extends over 14 amino acids. CDR1 and CDR2 from the germline V gene are LGHNA and YNFKEQ. Trimming removed 0 bases at V and 3 bases at J, with 8 bases between. Of note for this clone: Its specificity is unknown.

The chain carries TRBV4-2 and TRBJ2-5; perhaps TRBD2 as D (5 bases). This receptor was obtained from a woman aged 18-30 years in good health and CMV-seronegative. Source material: PBMCs. CDR3 sequence reads: CASSQEGREETQYF. CDR3 in DNA: TGTGCCAGCAGCCAAGAAGGGCGGGAAGAGACCCAGTACTTC.